Sequencing of this T cell receptor beta chain was carried out in a study of T cell repertoires in cytomegalovirus infection. Study overall: Matching HLA type and CMV infection were both indicated by public TCR beta signatures.

Trimming took 3 bases from V and 5 from J, leaving 16 bases between them. This CDR3 is built from 15 residues. Per germline, CDR1 MDHEN and CDR2 SYDVKM. One entry per CDR3 protein results from TCRdb running MiXCR on the reads. The sample lists just under 550,000 distinct CDR3 sequences; around a quarter were seen once. The study's findings and limits: Dominating the ex vivo response were HLA-C-restricted CMV-specific TCR beta clonotypes. Summed public TCR beta family frequency identified CMV carriers bearing the relevant HLA.

To note about this clonotype: What it binds is not known.

The sequence derives from a human donor in good health (CMV status not recorded). Some clones in this sample may be carry-over from other donors' samples. Specimen: PBMCs. This chain uses TRBV28 with TRBJ2-5; D tentatively reads TRBD1 or TRBD2 (5 bases each). DNA for the CDR3: TGTGCCAGCAGTTTTGTTGGGGTAGAGGGGGAGACCCAGTACTTC. This encodes CASSFVGVEGETQYF. The variable domain in full, completed from reference TRBV28 and TRBJ2-5, reads DVKVTQSSRYLVKRTGEKVFLECVQDMDHENMFWYRQDPGLGLRLIYFSYDVKMKEKGDIPEGYSVSREKKERFSLILESASTNQTSMYLCASSFVGVEGETQYFGPGTRLLVL.